The 26 T cell receptor beta chains reported below all come from one sample, sequenced in a study of control samples from healthy donors and cancer patients. The data were produced by immunoSEQ multiplex PCR, yet TCRdb's version contains in-frame clones alone and is incomplete. Of 60,000 to 75,000 clones listed, 84% are singletons. What was sequenced was blood. The source of these receptors is a man aged 45-60 years in good health.

The chain has TRBV5-4 and TRBJ2-1; D not certain. The germline V gene encodes CDR1 SGHNT and CDR2 YYREEE (reference sequence). This CDR3 spans 12 amino acids. Trimming pared 4 bases from V and 9 bases from J, leaving 11 bases between. The DNA of the CDR3 is TGTGCCAGCAGCAAACCCCGTAGTGAGCAGTTCTTC. As protein: CASSKPRSEQFF.

The rearrangement links TRBV6-5 to TRBJ1-3, with D uncertain. The germline V gene has CDR1 MNHEY and CDR2 SVGAGI. The V gene lost 7 bases and the J gene lost 0 bases, with 13 bases spanning the gap. The CDR3 length is 15 residues. The CDR3 region is CASMTRSGSGNTIYF. The CDR3 bases are TGTGCCAGCATGACGAGGAGTGGCTCTGGAAACACCATATATTTT.

The gene calls are TRBV5-4 and TRBJ2-7, with 9 bases that match TRBD1. This CDR3 spans 17 amino acids. CDR1 is SGHNT and CDR2 is YYREEE in the germline V gene (reference sequence). The J segment lost 0 bases and the V segment lost 4 bases, leaving 11 bases of the junction unmatched. The CDR3 sequence is CASSTEQGAIHSYEQYF. CDR3 nucleotide sequence: TGTGCCAGCAGCACCGAACAGGGGGCCATTCACTCCTACGAGCAGTACTTC.

The V call is TRBV6-1, the J call TRBJ1-3; no clear D. Between the trimmed V and J ends, which lost 3 bases and 3 bases, there was a span of 9 bases. Germline V gene sequence: CDR1 MNHNS, CDR2 SASEGT. The CDR3 has 14 amino acids. CDR3 nucleotide sequence: TGTGCCAGCAGTGATCCGCTGTTTGGAAACACCATATATTTT. Its translation: CASSDPLFGNTIYF.

For this clone: A read error may produce the germline difference seen at one junction end. This chain uses TRBV7-7 with TRBJ2-1; 11 bases are shared with TRBD2. This CDR3 region has 15 residues. Germline V gene sequence: CDR1 SSHAT, CDR2 FNYEAQ (reference sequence). The CDR3 sequence is CASSLGIAGGNEQFF. The CDR3 DNA reads as TGTGCTAGCAGCTTAGGCATAGCGGGAGGGAATGAGCAGTTCTTC. Full variable domain (outside the CDR3, taken from reference TRBV7-7 and TRBJ2-1): GAGVSQSPRYKVTKRGQDVTLRCDPISSHATLYWYQQALGQGPEFLTYFNYEAQPDKSGLPSDRFSAERPEGSISTLTIQRTEQRDSAMYRCASSLGIAGGNEQFFGPGTRLTVL.

The chain couples TRBV21-1 to TRBJ2-5; no DNA check was done on the table's D call, TRBD2. TRBV21-1 has pseudogene status. CDR3 size: 14 residues. In DNA, the CDR3 is TGTGCCAGCAGGGTTAGCGGGGGGGAGGAGACCCAGTACTTC. It translates to CASRVSGGEETQYF.

This chain connects TRBV6-6 to TRBJ1-5, with a possible D match to TRBD1 (5 bases). CDR1 and CDR2 from the germline V gene are MNHNY and SVGAGI (reference sequence). The V and J ends lost 6 bases and 7 bases respectively, with 16 bases between them. The CDR3 sequence is 14 residues long. CDR3 DNA sequence: TGTGCCAGCAGCCAATCGGGGGAAAAACAGCCCCAGCATTTT. It codes for CASSQSGEKQPQHF.

This clone was seen only once. The chain is built from TRBV5-6 and TRBJ2-1; D remains unclear. The CDR3 is 12 residues long. V lost 4 bases and J lost 16, with 18 bases in between. Germline CDR1 SGHDT, CDR2 YYEEEE. The CDR3, as DNA: TGTGCCAGCAGCCGCGACCTGGAGTTCTTTTTCTTC. This codes for CASSRDLEFFFF.

This clone has a single count. The chain links TRBV7-8 to TRBJ1-2; D might be TRBD1 (6 bases). The CDR3 loop spans 16 amino acids. The ends were cut back, 5 bases at V and 8 bases at J, with 24 bases in the middle. Germline V lookup: CDR1 SGHVS, CDR2 FQNEAQ. The CDR3 sequence is CASSGQTDIPAGGYTF. CDR3 nucleotides: TGTGCCAGCAGCGGACAGACAGATATCCCGGCCGGGGGCTACACCTTC.

This clone occurred once. The rearrangement uses TRBV28 and TRBJ2-5; 10 nucleotides match TRBD2. This CDR3 comprises 16 residues. Germline assignment: CDR1 MDHEN and CDR2 SYDVKM. The ends lost 5 bases at V and 3 bases at J; junction bases unmatched: 9. DNA for the CDR3: TGTGCCAGCAGTAAAGGACTAGCGGCTTCTGAAGAGACCCAGTACTTC. As protein: CASSKGLAASEETQYF.

V is TRBV9 and J is TRBJ2-3; no firm D call. Trimming pared 4 bases from V and 4 bases from J, leaving 13 bases between. CDR3 length: 14 residues. CDR1 is SGDLS and CDR2 is YYNGEE in the germline V gene. The CDR3 nucleotides are TGTGCCAGCAGCCTCCGGACCGGTCCAGATACGCAGTATTTT. Translating it yields CASSLRTGPDTQYF. The full variable domain, its missing parts supplied by reference TRBV9 and TRBJ2-3, is DSGVTQTPKHLITATGQRVTLRCSPRSGDLSVYWYQQSLDQGLQFLIQYYNGEERAKGNILERFSAQQFPDLHSELNLSSLELGDSALYFCASSLRTGPDTQYFGPGTRLTVL.

This chain links TRBV29-1 with TRBJ2-6; D unclear. Germline V gene data show CDR1 as SQVTM and CDR2 as ANQGSEA. V was shortened by 6 bases and J by 1 base, with 7 bases between the two germline ends. The CDR3 runs 13 residues. The CDR3, as DNA: TGCAGCGTCGCCCGATCTGGGGCCAACGTCCTGACTTTC. It translates to CSVARSGANVLTF. Full variable domain (remainder filled in from reference TRBV29-1 and TRBJ2-6): SAVISQKPSRDICQRGTSLTIQCQVDSQVTMMFWYRQQPGQSLTLIATANQGSEATYESGFVIDKFPISRPNLTFSTLTVSNMSPEDSSIYLCSVARSGANVLTFGAGSRLTVL.

The V and J genes are TRBV6-5 and TRBJ2-2; 11 bases are a match to TRBD2. Germline CDR1 MNHEY, CDR2 SVGAGI. V lost 7 bases to trimming and J lost 4 bases; unmatched junction nucleotides: 5. This CDR3 comprises 15 residues. CDR3 residues: CASILAGVGTGELFF. The CDR3 bases are TGTGCCAGCATACTAGCGGGGGTAGGCACCGGGGAGCTGTTTTTT.

V is TRBV12-5 and J is TRBJ1-1; tentative D call: TRBD1 (6 bases). CDR3 length: 12 residues. Trimming stripped 7 bases from V and 4 bases from J, with 10 bases between. Germline CDR1 is LGHNT and CDR2 is FRNRAP. DNA for the CDR3: TGTGCTAGTGCGGGGGCGGGCACTGAAGCTTTCTTT. It codes for CASAGAGTEAFF.

V gene TRBV6-6 combines with J gene TRBJ2-7, with 9 nucleotides matching TRBD1. The trim removed 5 bases at V and 5 bases at J, leaving 10 bases unmatched. Germline V CDR1 and CDR2: MNHNY, SVGAGI (reference sequence). The CDR3 length is 15 residues. CDR3 residues: CASSHRDRDGNEQYF. The CDR3, as DNA: TGTGCCAGCAGTCACAGGGACAGGGATGGCAACGAGCAGTACTTC.

CDR3 loop: CASSLKAVAGYTF. The CDR3 DNA follows: TGTGCCAGCAGCCTCAAGGCAGTCGCGGGCTACACCTTC. The chain carries TRBV14 and TRBJ1-2, with D unresolved. Germline-derived CDR1 and CDR2 are SGHDN and FVKESK. Trimming stripped 4 bases from V and 8 bases from J, with 14 bases between. The CDR3 is 13 residues long. Looking up the rest from reference TRBV14 and TRBJ1-2 gives the full variable domain: EAGVTQFPSHSVIEKGQTVTLRCDPISGHDNLYWYRRVMGKEIKFLLHFVKESKQDESGMPNNRFLAERTGGTYSTLKVQPAELEDSGVYFCASSLKAVAGYTFGSGTRLTVV.

The gene calls are TRBV5-4 and TRBJ2-2; D is possibly TRBD1 (6 bases). CDR1 is SGHNT, CDR2 YYREEE, per germline (reference sequence). The CDR3 runs 13 residues. With 4 bases removed from V and 5 bases from J, the gap between germline ends came to 9 bases. The CDR3 is CASSRTGTGELFF. CDR3 nucleotide sequence: TGTGCCAGCAGCCGCACAGGGACCGGGGAGCTGTTTTTT.

The rearrangement joins TRBV19 to TRBJ1-5; 9 bases fit TRBD1. The junction had 8 bases not matched to a gene; V was cut back by 4 bases and J by 7 bases. The length of the CDR3 is 15 residues. Looked up from germline, CDR1 is LNHDA and CDR2 is SQIVND (reference sequence). The CDR3: CASSRVNRGLQPQHF. DNA for the CDR3: TGTGCCAGTAGTAGGGTTAACAGGGGGCTCCAGCCCCAGCATTTT.

V gene TRBV3-1 (or the pseudogene TRBV3-2) combines with J gene TRBJ1-6, with D maybe TRBD1 (6 bases). The V and J ends lost 1 base and 7 bases respectively, with 14 bases between them. From germline, CDR1 is LGHDT and CDR2 YNNKEL (reference sequence). This CDR3 spans 16 amino acids. The CDR3 DNA reads as TGTGCCAGCAGCCAAGTGGGGGCCGGGACAAATTCACCCCTCCACTTT. Protein: CASSQVGAGTNSPLHF.

This chain joins TRBV7-9 and TRBJ1-2; D is undetermined. The CDR3 runs 15 residues. Germline V gives CDR1 SEHNR, CDR2 FQNEAQ (reference sequence). V lost 5 bases to trimming and J lost 7 bases, with 20 bases between them. CDR3 nucleotides: TGTGCCAGCAGCCCCTCGGCCGGCTCTATCGGTGGCTACACCTTC. It is translated as CASSPSAGSIGGYTF.

The chain is built from TRBV28 and TRBJ1-6; possibly TRBD1 for D (5 bases). From germline, CDR1 is MDHEN and CDR2 SYDVKM. The CDR3 runs 15 residues. V was trimmed by 2 bases and J by 7 bases, leaving 12 bases between them. The CDR3 nucleotides are TGTGCCAGCAGTTTAGCCGGGACGGGAAATTCACCCCTCCACTTT. Translating it yields CASSLAGTGNSPLHF.

The J gene is TRBJ1-5, the V gene TRBV7-9, with 7 bases that match TRBD1. The CDR3 contains 13 residues. Germline V gene sequence: CDR1 SEHNR, CDR2 FQNEAQ (reference sequence). J gave up 5 bases and V 7 bases, and 5 bases lay outside the gene matches. For the CDR3, the DNA is TGTGCCAGCAACAGGGGTAACGATCAGCCCCAGCATTTT. Amino acids: CASNRGNDQPQHF.

V is TRBV7-3 and J is TRBJ2-4; 8 bases match TRBD2. Trimming removed 5 bases from V and 8 bases from J; junction bases left unmatched: 14. Germline V gene lookup returns CDR1 SGHTA and CDR2 FQGTGA. The CDR3 runs to 16 residues. In DNA, the CDR3 is TGTGCCAGCAGCATCTCCGGGACTAGTACGGCGGACATTCAGTACTTC. The encoded protein is CASSISGTSTADIQYF.

The rearrangement joins TRBV28 to TRBJ2-7; 9 bases are shared with TRBD1. The CDR3 runs 15 residues. V was clipped by 4 bases and J by 4 bases; unmatched bases: 8. Per the germline V gene, CDR1 is MDHEN and CDR2 is SYDVKM. The DNA of the CDR3 is TGTGCCAGCAGTTATCGGGGACAGGGCCTTTACGAGCAGTACTTC. Translation gives CASSYRGQGLYEQYF. Looking up the rest from reference TRBV28 and TRBJ2-7 gives the full variable domain: DVKVTQSSRYLVKRTGEKVFLECVQDMDHENMFWYRQDPGLGLRLIYFSYDVKMKEKGDIPEGYSVSREKKERFSLILESASTNQTSMYLCASSYRGQGLYEQYFGPGTRLTVT.

This clone was counted a few times. The V gene is TRBV14, the J gene TRBJ2-5; D unclear. Trimming removed 4 bases at V and 3 bases at J, with 15 bases between. Germline CDR1 and CDR2: SGHDN and FVKESK. The CDR3 runs 15 residues. CDR3 nucleotides: TGTGCCAGCAGCCCCTCGGGTGTCAGGAAAGAGACCCAGTACTTC. Translated, it gives CASSPSGVRKETQYF.

The rearrangement links TRBV27 to TRBJ2-7, with 7 bases lining up with TRBD1. The CDR3 is 16 residues long. Looked up from germline, CDR1 is MNHEY and CDR2 is SMNVEV (reference sequence). After removal of 6 bases from V and 3 bases from J, the junction contained 14 bases not matched to a gene. As DNA, the CDR3 is TGTGCCAGCAGGGGACAGAGCATACTGGGGGTCTACGAGCAGTACTTC. Amino acids: CASRGQSILGVYEQYF.